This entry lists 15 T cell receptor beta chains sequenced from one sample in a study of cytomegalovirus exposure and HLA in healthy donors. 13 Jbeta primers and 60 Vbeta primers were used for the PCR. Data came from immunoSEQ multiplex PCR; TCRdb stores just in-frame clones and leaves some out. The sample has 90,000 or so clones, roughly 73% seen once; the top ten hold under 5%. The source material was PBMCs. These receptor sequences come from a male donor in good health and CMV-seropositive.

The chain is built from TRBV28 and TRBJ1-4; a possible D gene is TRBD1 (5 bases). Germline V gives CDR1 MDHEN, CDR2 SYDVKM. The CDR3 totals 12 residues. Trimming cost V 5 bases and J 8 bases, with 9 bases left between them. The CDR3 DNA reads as TGTGCCAGCAGTGGGGGGATCGAAAAACTGTTTTTT. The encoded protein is CASSGGIEKLFF.

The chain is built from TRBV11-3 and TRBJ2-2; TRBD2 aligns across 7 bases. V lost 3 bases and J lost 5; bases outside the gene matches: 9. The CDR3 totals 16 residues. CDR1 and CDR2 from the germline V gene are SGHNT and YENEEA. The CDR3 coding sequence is TGTGCCAGCAGCTTGGGGTCGACTAGCAAAACCGGGGAGCTGTTTTTT. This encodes CASSLGSTSKTGELFF.

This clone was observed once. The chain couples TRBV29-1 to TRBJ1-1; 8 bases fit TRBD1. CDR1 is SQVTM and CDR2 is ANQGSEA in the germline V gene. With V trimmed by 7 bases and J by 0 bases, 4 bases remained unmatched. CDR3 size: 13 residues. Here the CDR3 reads CSARDRLNTEAFF. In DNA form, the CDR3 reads TGCAGCGCGCGGGACAGGTTGAACACTGAAGCTTTCTTT.

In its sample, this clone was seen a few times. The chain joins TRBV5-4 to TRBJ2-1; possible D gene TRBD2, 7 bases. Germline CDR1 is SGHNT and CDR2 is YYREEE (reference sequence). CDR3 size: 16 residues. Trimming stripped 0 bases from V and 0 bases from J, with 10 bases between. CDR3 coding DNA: TGTGCCAGCAGCTTGGGAGGGGGGGGCTCCTACAATGAGCAGTTCTTC. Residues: CASSLGGGGSYNEQFF.

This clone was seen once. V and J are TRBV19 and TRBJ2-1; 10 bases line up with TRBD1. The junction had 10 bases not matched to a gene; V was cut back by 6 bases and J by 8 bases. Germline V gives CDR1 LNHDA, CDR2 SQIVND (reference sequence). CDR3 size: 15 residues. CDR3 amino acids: CASSHAGTGEYEQFF. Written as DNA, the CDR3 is TGTGCCAGTAGCCACGCGGGGACAGGGGAATATGAGCAGTTCTTC.

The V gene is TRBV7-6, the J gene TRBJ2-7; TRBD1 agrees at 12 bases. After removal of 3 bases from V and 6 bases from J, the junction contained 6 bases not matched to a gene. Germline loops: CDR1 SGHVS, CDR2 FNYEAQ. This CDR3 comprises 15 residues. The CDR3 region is CASSLGTGGPSEQYF. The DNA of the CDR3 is TGTGCCAGCAGCTTGGGGACAGGGGGCCCCTCCGAGCAGTACTTC.

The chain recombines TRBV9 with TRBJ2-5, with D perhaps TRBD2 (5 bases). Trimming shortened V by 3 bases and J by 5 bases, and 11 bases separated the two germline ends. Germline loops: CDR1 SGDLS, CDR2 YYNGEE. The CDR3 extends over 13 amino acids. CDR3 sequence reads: CASSGGPGETQYF. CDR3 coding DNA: TGTGCCAGCAGCGGAGGACCGGGGGAGACCCAGTACTTC.

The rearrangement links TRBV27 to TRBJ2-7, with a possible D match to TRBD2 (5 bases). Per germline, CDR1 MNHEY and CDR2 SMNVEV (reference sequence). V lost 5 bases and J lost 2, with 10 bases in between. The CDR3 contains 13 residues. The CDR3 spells CASSPGVPYEQYF. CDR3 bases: TGTGCCAGCAGTCCCGGGGTGCCCTACGAGCAGTACTTC.

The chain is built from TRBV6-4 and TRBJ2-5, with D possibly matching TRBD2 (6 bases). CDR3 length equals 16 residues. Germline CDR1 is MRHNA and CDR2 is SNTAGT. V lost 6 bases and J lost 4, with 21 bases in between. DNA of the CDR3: TGTGCCAGCAGGAAGGCCGGGGGTAGCCACATAGAGACCCAGTACTTC. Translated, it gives CASRKAGGSHIETQYF.

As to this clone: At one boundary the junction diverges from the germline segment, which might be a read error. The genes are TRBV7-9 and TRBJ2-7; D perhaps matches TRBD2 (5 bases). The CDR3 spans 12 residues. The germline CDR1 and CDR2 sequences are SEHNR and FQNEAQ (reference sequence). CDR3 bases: TGTGCCAGCAGCCTAGCCCCTTACGAGCAGTACTTC. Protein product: CASSLAPYEQYF.

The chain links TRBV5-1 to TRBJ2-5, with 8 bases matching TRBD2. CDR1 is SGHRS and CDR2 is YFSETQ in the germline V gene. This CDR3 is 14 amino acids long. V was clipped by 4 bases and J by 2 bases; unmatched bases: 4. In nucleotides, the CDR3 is TGCGCCAGCAGCGGTATAGCGGGACAAGAGACCCAGTACTTC. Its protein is CASSGIAGQETQYF.

CDR3: CASRTTGNYGYTF. The CDR3 DNA reads as TGTGCCAGCAGGACTACAGGGAACTATGGCTACACCTTC. The genes are TRBV27 and TRBJ1-2; D might be TRBD1 (6 bases). Germline V gene lookup returns CDR1 MNHEY and CDR2 SMNVEV (reference sequence). Trimming shortened V by 6 bases and J by 2 bases, and 10 bases separated the two germline ends. The length of the CDR3 is 13 residues.

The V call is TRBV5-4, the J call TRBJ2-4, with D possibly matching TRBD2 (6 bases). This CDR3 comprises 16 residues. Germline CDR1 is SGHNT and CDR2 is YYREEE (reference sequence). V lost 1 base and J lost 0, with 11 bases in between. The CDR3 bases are TGTGCCAGCAGCTTGTCGCAGGGACTAGCCAAAAACATTCAGTACTTC. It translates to CASSLSQGLAKNIQYF.

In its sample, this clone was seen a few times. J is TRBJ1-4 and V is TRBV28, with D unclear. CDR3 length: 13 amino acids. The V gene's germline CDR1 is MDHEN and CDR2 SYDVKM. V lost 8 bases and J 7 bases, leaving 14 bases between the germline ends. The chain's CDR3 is CASAGSLSEKLFF. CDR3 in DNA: TGTGCCAGCGCGGGCAGTCTAAGTGAAAAACTGTTTTTT.

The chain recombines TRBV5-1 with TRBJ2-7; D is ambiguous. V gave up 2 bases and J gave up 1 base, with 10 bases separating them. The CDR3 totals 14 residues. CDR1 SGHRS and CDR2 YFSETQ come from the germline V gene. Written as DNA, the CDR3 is TGCGCCAGCAGCTTTAATCCGGTTTCCTACGAGCAGTACTTC. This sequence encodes CASSFNPVSYEQYF.